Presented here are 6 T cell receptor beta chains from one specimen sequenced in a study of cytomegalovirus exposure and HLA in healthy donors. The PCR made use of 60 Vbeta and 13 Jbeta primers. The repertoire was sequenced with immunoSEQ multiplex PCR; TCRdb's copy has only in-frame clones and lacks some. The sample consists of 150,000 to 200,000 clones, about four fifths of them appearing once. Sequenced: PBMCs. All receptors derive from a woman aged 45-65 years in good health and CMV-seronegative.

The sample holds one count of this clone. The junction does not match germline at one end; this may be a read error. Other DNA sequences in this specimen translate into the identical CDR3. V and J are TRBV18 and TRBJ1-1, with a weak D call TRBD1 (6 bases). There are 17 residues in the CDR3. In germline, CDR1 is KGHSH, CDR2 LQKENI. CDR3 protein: CASSLFRGDIMNTEAFF. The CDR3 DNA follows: TGTGCCAGCTCACTTTTTCGAGGGGACATCATGAATACTGAAGCTTTCTTT.

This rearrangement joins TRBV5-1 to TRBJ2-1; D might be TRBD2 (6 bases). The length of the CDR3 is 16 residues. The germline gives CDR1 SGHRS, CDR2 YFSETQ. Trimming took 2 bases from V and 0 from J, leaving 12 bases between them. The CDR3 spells CASSFLLGGSYNEQFF. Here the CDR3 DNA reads TGCGCCAGCAGCTTTTTGTTGGGGGGCTCCTACAATGAGCAGTTCTTC.

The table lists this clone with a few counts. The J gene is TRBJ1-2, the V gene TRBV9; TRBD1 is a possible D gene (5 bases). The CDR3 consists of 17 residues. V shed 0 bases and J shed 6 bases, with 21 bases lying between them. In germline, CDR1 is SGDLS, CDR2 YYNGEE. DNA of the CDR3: TGTGCCAGCAGCGTAGGGGTGGGCATTACGGGAGGGGATGGCTACACCTTC. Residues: CASSVGVGITGGDGYTF. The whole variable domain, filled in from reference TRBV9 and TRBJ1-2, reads DSGVTQTPKHLITATGQRVTLRCSPRSGDLSVYWYQQSLDQGLQFLIQYYNGEERAKGNILERFSAQQFPDLHSELNLSSLELGDSALYFCASSVGVGITGGDGYTFGSGTRLTVV.

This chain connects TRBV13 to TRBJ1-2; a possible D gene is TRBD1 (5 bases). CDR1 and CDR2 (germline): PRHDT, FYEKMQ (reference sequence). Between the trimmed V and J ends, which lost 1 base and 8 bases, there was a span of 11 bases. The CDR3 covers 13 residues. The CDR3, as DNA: TGTGCCAGCAGCTTAGCGGGGGGTTTAGGCTACACCTTC. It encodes CASSLAGGLGYTF.

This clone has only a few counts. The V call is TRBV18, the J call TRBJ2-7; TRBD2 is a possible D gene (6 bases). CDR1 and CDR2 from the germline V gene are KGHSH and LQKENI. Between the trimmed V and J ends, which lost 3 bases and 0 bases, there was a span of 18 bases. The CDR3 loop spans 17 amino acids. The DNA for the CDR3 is TGTGCCAGCTCACCGCTACCGGTTGGGACTGCCTCCTACGAGCAGTACTTC. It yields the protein CASSPLPVGTASYEQYF.

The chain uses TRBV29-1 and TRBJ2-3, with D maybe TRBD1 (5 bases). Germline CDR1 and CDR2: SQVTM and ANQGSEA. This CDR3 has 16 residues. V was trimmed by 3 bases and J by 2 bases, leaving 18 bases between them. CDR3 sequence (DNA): TGCAGCGTTGATGGGGCCCCGAACTCTCACACAGATACGCAGTATTTT. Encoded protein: CSVDGAPNSHTDTQYF.